The sequence of this T cell receptor (beta chain) was determined in a study of T cells in Graves' hyperthyroidism and ophthalmopathy. Study results and limitations: Most expanded thyroid clonotypes above 0.001 recurred in blood.

Turning to this clonotype: Its antigen is unknown.

There were TCR beta CDR3 regions amplified from RNA transcripts. TCR CDR3 underwent first-round RT-PCR with the HTBI primer set. From the multiplex PCR reads, TCRdb called clonotypes with MiXCR, one entry per CDR3 protein. The sample has about 500,000 distinct CDR3 sequences, roughly 16% seen once. Trimming removed 7 bases from V and 6 bases from J, with 12 bases in between. There are 12 residues in the CDR3. CDR1 and CDR2 from the germline V gene are WNHNN and SYGVQD (reference sequence). This chain links TRBV10-1 with TRBJ2-5; D possibly uses TRBD1 or TRBD2 (6 bases each). Sequenced: blood. This clonotype was obtained from a woman younger than 45 with Graves' ophthalmopathy. CDR3: CASMRGEKTQYF. The CDR3 DNA reads as TGCGCCAGCATGAGGGGGGAGAAGACCCAGTACTTC.